This is a list of T cell receptor beta chains from one sample in a study of CD8 T cells in ankylosing spondylitis. TCRdb redid the calling of the 5' RACE reads with MiXCR, one entry per CDR3 protein. The table records around 340,000 distinct CDR3 sequences, over 12% of them present only once. Material: blood, either unsorted or a sorted T cell fraction (not recorded which). Receptors were obtained from a male donor with ankylosing spondylitis or in good health (not recorded which). CDR3s include the opening cysteine and the closing phenylalanine or tryptophan. A D gene is named only where the DNA matches it firmly. The size of a clone is reported for some rows only, either as once, few or many, or as a class for expanded clones.

cdr3_length,v_call,d_call,clone_size,j_call,cdr3_nt,cdr3_aa
11,TRBV5-1,.,few,TRBJ2-5,TGCGCCAGCCACCTTCAGGAGACCCAGTACTTC,CASHLQETQYF
16,TRBV7-2,TRBD2,.,TRBJ2-1,TGTGCCAGCAGCCCGTACCCGGGACTAGCGGGTCATGAGCAGTTCTTC,CASSPYPGLAGHEQFF
14,TRBV12-3/TRBV12-4,.,.,TRBJ1-2,TGTGCCAGCAGTCCCCGGGCAGCCCACTATGGCTACACCTTC,CASSPRAAHYGYTF
15,TRBV5-5,TRBD1,few,TRBJ2-2,TGTGCCAGCCTACGGACAGGGGGCGACACCGGGGAGCTGTTTTTT,CASLRTGGDTGELFF
15,TRBV12-3/TRBV12-4,TRBD1,many,TRBJ2-2,TGTGCCAGCAGCTCTGACAGGGGAGCCACCGGGGAGCTGTTTTTT,CASSSDRGATGELFF
15,TRBV6-1,.,.,TRBJ1-2,TGTGCCAGCAGTGGGGACTGGACAAGTACACATGGCTACACCTTC,CASSGDWTSTHGYTF
15,TRBV20-1,.,.,TRBJ2-3,TGCAGTGCTAGAGCCCCCGGGACTCACACAGATACGCAGTATTTT,CSARAPGTHTDTQYF
13,TRBV29-1,.,many,TRBJ2-7,TGCAGCGTTGTAGGGCAGGGGAGGTACGAGCAGTACTTC,CSVVGQGRYEQYF
16,TRBV5-1,.,.,TRBJ2-7,TGCGCCAGCAGCTTGGGGCCCGCCAGGATTTCCTACGAGCAGTACTTC,CASSLGPARISYEQYF
17,TRBV4-1,TRBD2,.,TRBJ2-7,TGCGCCAGCAGCCGGGGCACAACTAGCGGGGGAACCTACGAGCAGTACTTC,CASSRGTTSGGTYEQYF
15,TRBV5-1,TRBD2,few,TRBJ2-2,TGCGCCAGCACCCTAGCGGGAGGGACCACCGGGGAGCTGTTTTTT,CASTLAGGTTGELFF
14,TRBV12-3/TRBV12-4,TRBD2,many,TRBJ2-1,TGTGCCAGCAGTTCGGCTAGCGGGACCAATGAGCAGTTCTTC,CASSSASGTNEQFF
14,TRBV18,TRBD1,.,TRBJ1-4,TGTGCCAGCTCACCGCGCACAGGGGACGAAAAACTGTTTTTT,CASSPRTGDEKLFF
15,TRBV29-1,.,few,TRBJ2-7,TGCAGCGTTGAAGATCACGATAGACCGGGGGACGAGCAGTACTTC,CSVEDHDRPGDEQYF
13,TRBV3-1,.,few,TRBJ1-1,TGTGCCAGCAGCCAAGAAAGCCGCACTGAAGCTTTCTTT,CASSQESRTEAFF
13,TRBV5-1,TRBD1,many,TRBJ1-1,TGCGCCAGCGCCTGGGACAGTTCCACTGAAGCTTTCTTT,CASAWDSSTEAFF
12,TRBV5-5,.,few,TRBJ2-1,TGTGCCAGCAGCAGGTCTACGACGGAGCAGTTCTTC,CASSRSTTEQFF
16,TRBV20-1,.,.,TRBJ2-3,TGCAGTGCCCGGCGTAGTTATAGCGGAAACCCTGATACGCAGTATTTT,CSARRSYSGNPDTQYF
14,TRBV5-6,.,.,TRBJ2-5,TGTGCCAGCAGCCGTGGACTGAACCAAGAGACCCAGTACTTC,CASSRGLNQETQYF
11,TRBV12-3/TRBV12-4,.,few,TRBJ1-1,TGTGCCAGCAGTTTAACAGAGGTAGCTTTCTTT,CASSLTEVAFF
15,TRBV7-2,.,.,TRBJ2-7,TGTGCCAGCAGCTTTTGGCCGGTGGGCACCTACGAGCAGTACTTC,CASSFWPVGTYEQYF
16,TRBV5-1,TRBD1,.,TRBJ1-2,TGCGCCAGCAGCCGGGACAGCCAGCTCCCAAACTATGGCTACACCTTC,CASSRDSQLPNYGYTF
11,TRBV2,TRBD2,few,TRBJ2-5,TGTGCCAGTAGCGGGAGCGAGACCCAGTACTTC,CASSGSETQYF